The rows below give T cell receptor beta chains drawn from one sample of a study of blood T cell repertoires in COVID-19. Clones were sequenced by immunoSEQ multiplex PCR, and TCRdb holds only the in-frame ones, with some missing. This sample has a few hundred thousand clones, with more than 70% found just once. Sequences were obtained from PBMCs or T cells enriched from blood (not recorded which). All receptors derive from a woman between 35 and 50 years old with acute COVID-19. The CDR3 runs from the conserved cysteine through the conserved F or W. Each record gives: V gene, D gene, J gene, clone size, CDR3 DNA, CDR3 protein. The D gene is left open where the match is weak. Clone sizes are given selectively: once, few, many, or a class where the clone is expanded.

v_call: TRBV25-1; d_call: .; j_call: TRBJ1-6; clone_size: .; cdr3_nt: TGTGCCACCGCGGACAGCCGAGGGAATAATTCACCCCTCCACTTT; cdr3_aa: CATADSRGNNSPLHF
v_call: TRBV7-9; d_call: .; j_call: TRBJ2-4; clone_size: once; cdr3_nt: TGTGCCAGCAGCCCCGTATCGGGGGTAGCCAAAAACATTCAGTACTTC; cdr3_aa: CASSPVSGVAKNIQYF
v_call: TRBV7-3; d_call: TRBD1; j_call: TRBJ1-1; clone_size: .; cdr3_nt: TGTGCCAGCAGCTTAATGGGACAGGGTAACACTGAAGCTTTCTTT; cdr3_aa: CASSLMGQGNTEAFF
v_call: TRBV18; d_call: TRBD2; j_call: TRBJ2-3; clone_size: .; cdr3_nt: TGTGCCAGCTCACCACTCCGGGGACTAGCGGGAGACACAGATACGCAGTATTTT; cdr3_aa: CASSPLRGLAGDTDTQYF
v_call: TRBV28; d_call: TRBD1; j_call: TRBJ1-5; clone_size: .; cdr3_nt: TGTGCCAGCAGTCCCCGGGACAGGGGTAGCAATCAGCCCCAGCATTTT; cdr3_aa: CASSPRDRGSNQPQHF
v_call: TRBV5-5; d_call: TRBD2; j_call: TRBJ2-3; clone_size: .; cdr3_nt: TGTGCCAGCAGCTTGACCGGGACTAGCGGGAGTACAGATACGCAGTATTTT; cdr3_aa: CASSLTGTSGSTDTQYF
v_call: TRBV5-6; d_call: TRBD2; j_call: TRBJ2-2; clone_size: .; cdr3_nt: TGTGCCAGCAGTGAACTAGCGGGGGGCAACACCGGGGAGCTGTTTTTT; cdr3_aa: CASSELAGGNTGELFF
v_call: TRBV27; d_call: .; j_call: TRBJ1-1; clone_size: .; cdr3_nt: TGTGCCAGCAGTTTAGCAGGGGAGACGACTGAAGCTTTCTTT; cdr3_aa: CASSLAGETTEAFF
v_call: TRBV4-2; d_call: TRBD1; j_call: TRBJ1-1; clone_size: .; cdr3_nt: TGTGCCAGCAGCCGACCCGGTGCAGGGGGCAACACTGAAGCTTTCTTT; cdr3_aa: CASSRPGAGGNTEAFF
v_call: TRBV19; d_call: .; j_call: TRBJ1-1; clone_size: .; cdr3_nt: TGTGCCATAGGGAGCCTGGGGTCTGAAGCTTTCTTT; cdr3_aa: CAIGSLGSEAFF
v_call: TRBV19; d_call: TRBD2; j_call: TRBJ2-1; clone_size: .; cdr3_nt: TGTGCCAGTAGTGGCGGACTAGCGGGAGGGCTCCATGAGCAGTTCTTC; cdr3_aa: CASSGGLAGGLHEQFF
v_call: TRBV10-3; d_call: .; j_call: TRBJ2-1; clone_size: .; cdr3_nt: TGTGCCATCGCAAGGGACTCAGACAATGAGCAGTTCTTC; cdr3_aa: CAIARDSDNEQFF
v_call: TRBV9; d_call: TRBD1; j_call: TRBJ1-1; clone_size: .; cdr3_nt: TGTGCCAGCAGCGTAGGCACGGGACAGGGGAGGGTGAACACTGAAGCTTTCTTT; cdr3_aa: CASSVGTGQGRVNTEAFF
v_call: TRBV11-3; d_call: TRBD1; j_call: TRBJ2-1; clone_size: .; cdr3_nt: TGTGCCAGCAGCTTGACAGGGGTTAATGAGCAGTTCTTC; cdr3_aa: CASSLTGVNEQFF
v_call: TRBV6-1; d_call: TRBD1; j_call: TRBJ1-5; clone_size: .; cdr3_nt: TGTGCCAGCAGTGAATGGGGCAGGGGGTATGATCAGCCCCAGCATTTT; cdr3_aa: CASSEWGRGYDQPQHF
v_call: TRBV25-1; d_call: .; j_call: TRBJ2-1; clone_size: .; cdr3_nt: TGTGCCAGCAGTCTTCTAGAGCCGTTCGAGCAGTTCTTC; cdr3_aa: CASSLLEPFEQFF
v_call: TRBV7-2; d_call: .; j_call: TRBJ1-3; clone_size: .; cdr3_nt: TGTGCCAGCAGCCGCATGGCGGGCAACTCTGGAAACACCATATATTTT; cdr3_aa: CASSRMAGNSGNTIYF
v_call: TRBV24-1; d_call: TRBD1; j_call: TRBJ2-2; clone_size: .; cdr3_nt: TGTGCCACCAGTTCCGGACAGGGGGCGGCCGGGGAGCTGTTTTTT; cdr3_aa: CATSSGQGAAGELFF
v_call: TRBV19; d_call: TRBD2; j_call: TRBJ2-7; clone_size: .; cdr3_nt: TGTGCCAGTAGTCAAAAGGGACTAGCGGGGGAGGCCTACGAGCAGTACTTC; cdr3_aa: CASSQKGLAGEAYEQYF
v_call: TRBV28; d_call: .; j_call: TRBJ1-2; clone_size: .; cdr3_nt: TGTGCCAGCAGTTTGTCTGGCCCGGAGGGCTATGGCTACACCTTC; cdr3_aa: CASSLSGPEGYGYTF
v_call: TRBV28; d_call: TRBD1; j_call: TRBJ2-7; clone_size: .; cdr3_nt: TGTGCCAGCAGCAGCAGACAGGGGAGCTCCTACGAGCAGTACTTC; cdr3_aa: CASSSRQGSSYEQYF
v_call: TRBV5-1; d_call: .; j_call: TRBJ2-7; clone_size: .; cdr3_nt: TGCGCCAGCAGCTTCTCTGGCGGGGCCATCCCCTACGAGCAGTACTTC; cdr3_aa: CASSFSGGAIPYEQYF
v_call: TRBV18; d_call: .; j_call: TRBJ1-1; clone_size: .; cdr3_nt: TGTGCCAGCGCTAACCGGGGGGATGGCACTGAAGCTTTCTTT; cdr3_aa: CASANRGDGTEAFF
v_call: TRBV30; d_call: .; j_call: TRBJ1-1; clone_size: .; cdr3_nt: TGTGCCTGGAGTGTGGGGGGATCCAACACTGAAGCTTTCTTT; cdr3_aa: CAWSVGGSNTEAFF
v_call: TRBV6-5; d_call: .; j_call: TRBJ2-5; clone_size: .; cdr3_nt: TGTGCCACAAACAGGGAAGGGACCCAGTACTTC; cdr3_aa: CATNREGTQYF
v_call: TRBV7-9; d_call: .; j_call: TRBJ1-4; clone_size: .; cdr3_nt: TGTGCCAGCAGCTTAGGTCCCAGTGAAAAACTGTTTTTT; cdr3_aa: CASSLGPSEKLFF
v_call: TRBV24-1; d_call: .; j_call: TRBJ2-2; clone_size: .; cdr3_nt: TGTGCCACCAGTGACACGTTCCGGGACACCGGGGAGCTGTTTTTT; cdr3_aa: CATSDTFRDTGELFF
v_call: TRBV6-5; d_call: .; j_call: TRBJ1-5; clone_size: .; cdr3_nt: TGTGCCAGCAGAACATTCAGTCGTGAGGAGCCCCAGCATTTT; cdr3_aa: CASRTFSREEPQHF
v_call: TRBV9; d_call: TRBD1; j_call: TRBJ1-2; clone_size: .; cdr3_nt: TGTGCCAGCAGCACGGGACAGGGGGTCCCCTATGGCTACACCTTC; cdr3_aa: CASSTGQGVPYGYTF
v_call: TRBV7-2; d_call: .; j_call: TRBJ2-2; clone_size: once; cdr3_nt: TGTGCCAGCAACCCGGAGTTGTCGGCCGGGGAGCTGTTTTTT; cdr3_aa: CASNPELSAGELFF
v_call: TRBV5-4; d_call: TRBD2; j_call: TRBJ2-3; clone_size: .; cdr3_nt: TGTGCCAGCAGCTTAGGACTAGCGGGAAGCACAGATACGCAGTATTTT; cdr3_aa: CASSLGLAGSTDTQYF